This TCR beta chain was sequenced for a study of neurological immune-mediated disorders. The CDR3 runs to 18 residues. Germline CDR1 SGHRS, CDR2 YFSETQ. V gave up 3 bases and J gave up 5 bases; unmatched junction bases: 16. From the 5' RACE reads, TCRdb called clonotypes with MiXCR, one entry per CDR3 protein. The sample includes about 38,000 distinct CDR3 sequences, roughly 11% of them seen just once. This sample's time point: technical triplicate 1. This clonotype was observed at least ten times. The antigen is unknown. Just one base apart from a much larger clone, this may be a read error. Study-wide results and caveats: TCR-beta repertoires seemed private in all groups, with no expanded CDR3 amino acid sequences shared.

This clonotype originated in a man aged 60 to 75 with HTLV-1-associated myelopathy (HAM/TSP). V is TRBV5-1 and J is TRBJ2-1, with 8 bases that match TRBD2. The sequenced sample was PBMCs. CDR3 coding DNA: TGCGCCAGCAGCTGGGCCATCCAGAGGGGCGGGAGGAACAATGAGCAGTTCTTC. Protein product: CASSWAIQRGGRNNEQFF.